The clone carrying this T cell receptor (beta chain) has just one count. The antigen remains undetermined. A much larger clone differs from this one at a single base, so this may be a read error. The sample belongs to a study of T cells after yellow fever vaccination. TCRdb reprocessed the 5' RACE reads via MiXCR and lists one record per CDR3 protein. The repertoire has approximately 510,000 distinct CDR3 sequences, 20% to 25% of them found once; the top ten carry about a sixth. Study-level results: Post-booster samples contained most primary-vaccination clones (around 95% CD4, approximately 88% CD8).

The CDR3 spans 16 residues. The germline V gene has CDR1 SEHNR and CDR2 FQNEAQ (reference sequence). This TCR derives from a man younger than 30 who received the YFV17D yellow fever vaccine. V gene TRBV7-9 combines with J gene TRBJ2-1; the D gene could be TRBD1 or TRBD2 (6 bases each). The input for sequencing was PBMCs, taken approximately 22 days after the first yellow fever vaccination. The CDR3 DNA follows: TGTACCAGCAACCCCGTGGGGGGCGTAGCCTACAATGAGCAGTTCTTC. Protein sequence: CTSNPVGGVAYNEQFF.